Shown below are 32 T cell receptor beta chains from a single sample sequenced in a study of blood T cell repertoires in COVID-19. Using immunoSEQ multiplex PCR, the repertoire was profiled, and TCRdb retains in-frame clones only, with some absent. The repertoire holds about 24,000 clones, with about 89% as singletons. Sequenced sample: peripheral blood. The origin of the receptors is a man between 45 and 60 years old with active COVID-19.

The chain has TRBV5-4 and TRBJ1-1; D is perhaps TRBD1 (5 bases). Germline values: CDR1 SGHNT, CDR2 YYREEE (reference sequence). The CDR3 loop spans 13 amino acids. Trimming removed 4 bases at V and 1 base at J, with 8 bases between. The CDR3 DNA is TGTGCCAGCAGCGTCGACAGGAACACTGAAGCTTTCTTT. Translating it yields CASSVDRNTEAFF.

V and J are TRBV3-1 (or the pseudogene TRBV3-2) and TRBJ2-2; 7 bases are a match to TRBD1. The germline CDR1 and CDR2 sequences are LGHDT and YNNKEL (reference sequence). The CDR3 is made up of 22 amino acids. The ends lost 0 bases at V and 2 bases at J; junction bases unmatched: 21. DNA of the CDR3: TGTGCCAGCAGCCAAGATGGGATCTTAGGGAGACAGGGAATATCTAACACCGGGGAGCTGTTTTTT. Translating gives CASSQDGILGRQGISNTGELFF.

The CDR3 bases are TGTGCCAGCAGTTACTTGGACTCGGATGGCTACACCTTC. Protein sequence: CASSYLDSDGYTF. V gene TRBV6-5 combines with J gene TRBJ1-2; D gene uncertain. Germline CDR1 is MNHEY and CDR2 is SVGAGI. CDR3 length: 13 amino acids. Trimming pared 1 base from V and 6 bases from J, leaving 9 bases between.

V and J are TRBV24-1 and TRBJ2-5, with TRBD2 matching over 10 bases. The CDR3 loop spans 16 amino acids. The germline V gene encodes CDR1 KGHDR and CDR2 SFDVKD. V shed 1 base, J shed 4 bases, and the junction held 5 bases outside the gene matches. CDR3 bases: TGTGCCACCAGTGATTTTGGGACTAGCGATGGAGAGACCCAGTACTTC. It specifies CATSDFGTSDGETQYF.

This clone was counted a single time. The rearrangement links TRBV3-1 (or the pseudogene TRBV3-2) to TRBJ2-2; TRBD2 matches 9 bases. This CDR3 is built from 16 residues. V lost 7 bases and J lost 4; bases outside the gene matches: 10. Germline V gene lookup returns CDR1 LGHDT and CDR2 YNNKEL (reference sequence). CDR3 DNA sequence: TGTGCCAGCAAGGGGGTAGCGGGGGCCCTCACCGGGGAGCTGTTTTTT. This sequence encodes CASKGVAGALTGELFF.

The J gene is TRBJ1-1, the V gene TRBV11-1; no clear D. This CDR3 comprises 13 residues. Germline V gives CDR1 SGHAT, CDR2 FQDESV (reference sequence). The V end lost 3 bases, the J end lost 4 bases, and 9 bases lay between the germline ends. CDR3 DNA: TGTGCCAGCAGCTTCCAGGAGGGCACTGAAGCTTTCTTT. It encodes CASSFQEGTEAFF.

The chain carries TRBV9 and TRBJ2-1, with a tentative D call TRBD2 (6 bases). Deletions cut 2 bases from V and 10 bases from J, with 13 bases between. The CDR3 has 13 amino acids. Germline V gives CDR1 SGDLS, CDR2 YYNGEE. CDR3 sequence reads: CASSVVEGREQFF. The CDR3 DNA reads TGTGCCAGCAGCGTCGTGGAGGGCCGGGAGCAGTTCTTC.

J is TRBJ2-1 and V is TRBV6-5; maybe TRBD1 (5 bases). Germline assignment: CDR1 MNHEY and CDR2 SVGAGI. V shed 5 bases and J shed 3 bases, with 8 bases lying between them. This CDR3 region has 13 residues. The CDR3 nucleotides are TGTGCCAGCAGTCAGACAGACTACAATGAGCAGTTCTTC. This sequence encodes CASSQTDYNEQFF.

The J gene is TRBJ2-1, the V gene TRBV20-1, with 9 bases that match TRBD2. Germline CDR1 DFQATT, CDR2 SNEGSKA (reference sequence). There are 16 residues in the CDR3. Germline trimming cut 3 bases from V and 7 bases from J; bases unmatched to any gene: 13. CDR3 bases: TGCAGTGCTAGTCCCCCGATAGCGGGAGTGTGGAATGAGCAGTTCTTC. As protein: CSASPPIAGVWNEQFF.

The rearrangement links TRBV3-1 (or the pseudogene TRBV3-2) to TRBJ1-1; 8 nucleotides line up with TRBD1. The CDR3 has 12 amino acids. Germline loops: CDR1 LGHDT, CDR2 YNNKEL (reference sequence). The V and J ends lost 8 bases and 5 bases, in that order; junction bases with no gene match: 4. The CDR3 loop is CASGTGGTEAFF. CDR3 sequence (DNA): TGTGCCAGCGGGACAGGAGGGACTGAAGCTTTCTTT.

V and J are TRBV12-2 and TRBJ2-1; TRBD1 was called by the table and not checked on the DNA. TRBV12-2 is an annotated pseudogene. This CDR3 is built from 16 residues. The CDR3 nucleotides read TGTGCAAGTCGCTTAGCCGTGGGCCCCTTAAACAATGAGCAGTTCTTC. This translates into CASRLAVGPLNNEQFF.

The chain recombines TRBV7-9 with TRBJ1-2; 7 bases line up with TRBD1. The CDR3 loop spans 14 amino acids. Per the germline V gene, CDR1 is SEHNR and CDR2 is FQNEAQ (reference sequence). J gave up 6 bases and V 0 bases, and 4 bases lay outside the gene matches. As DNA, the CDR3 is TGTGCCAGCAGCTTAGCGCAGGGGGAAGATGGCTACACCTTC. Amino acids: CASSLAQGEDGYTF.

The CDR3 region has the DNA TGCGCCAGCAGCGTAGACATGAGCTCTGGAAACACCATATATTTT. It is translated as CASSVDMSSGNTIYF. This chain links TRBV5-1 with TRBJ1-3; D is undetermined. Trimming shortened V by 4 bases and J by 0 bases, and 11 bases separated the two germline ends. This CDR3 region has 15 residues. Looked up from germline, CDR1 is SGHRS and CDR2 is YFSETQ.

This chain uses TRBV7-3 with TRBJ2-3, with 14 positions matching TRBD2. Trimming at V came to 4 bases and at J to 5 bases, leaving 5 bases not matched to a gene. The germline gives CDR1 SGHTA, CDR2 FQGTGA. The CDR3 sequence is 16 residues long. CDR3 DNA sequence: TGTGCCAGCAGCTCGACTAGCGGGGGGGCAAGAGATACGCAGTATTTT. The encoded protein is CASSSTSGGARDTQYF.

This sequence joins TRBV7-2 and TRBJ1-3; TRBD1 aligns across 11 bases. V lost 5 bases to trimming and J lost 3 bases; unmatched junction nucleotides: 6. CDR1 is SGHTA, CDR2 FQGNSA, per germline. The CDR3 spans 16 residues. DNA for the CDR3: TGTGCCAGCAGCCCGCGGACAGGGGGCTTTGGAAACACCATATATTTT. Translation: CASSPRTGGFGNTIYF. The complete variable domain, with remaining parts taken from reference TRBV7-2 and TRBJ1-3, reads GAGVSQSPSNKVTEKGKDVELRCDPISGHTALYWYRQSLGQGLEFLIYFQGNSAPDKSGLPSDRFSAERTGGSVSTLTIQRTQQEDSAVYLCASSPRTGGFGNTIYFGEGSWLTVV.

The CDR3 reads CASSKSTGGGTDTQYF. The CDR3 DNA sequence: TGTGCCAGCAGCAAGTCTACAGGGGGCGGGACAGATACGCAGTATTTT. The chain has TRBV5-5 and TRBJ2-3, with 9 bases that match TRBD1. The germline V gene has CDR1 SGHKS and CDR2 YYEKEE (reference sequence). Trimming took 4 bases from V and 3 from J; bases not matched to a gene: 9. The CDR3 loop spans 16 amino acids.

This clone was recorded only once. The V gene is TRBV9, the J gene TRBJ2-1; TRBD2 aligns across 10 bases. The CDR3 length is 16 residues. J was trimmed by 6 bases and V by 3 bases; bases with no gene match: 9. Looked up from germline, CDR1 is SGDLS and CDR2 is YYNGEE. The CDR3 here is CASSARSSGRGNEQFF. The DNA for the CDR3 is TGTGCCAGCAGCGCCCGCTCTAGCGGGAGAGGCAATGAGCAGTTCTTC.

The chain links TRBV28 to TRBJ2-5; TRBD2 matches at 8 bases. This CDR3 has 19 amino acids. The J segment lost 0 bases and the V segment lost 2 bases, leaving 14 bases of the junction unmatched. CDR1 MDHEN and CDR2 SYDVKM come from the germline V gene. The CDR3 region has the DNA TGTGCCAGCAGTTTAAGTCCGGGACTAGGAGGATTGTACCAAGAGACCCAGTACTTC. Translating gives CASSLSPGLGGLYQETQYF. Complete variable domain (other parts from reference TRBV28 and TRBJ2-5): DVKVTQSSRYLVKRTGEKVFLECVQDMDHENMFWYRQDPGLGLRLIYFSYDVKMKEKGDIPEGYSVSREKKERFSLILESASTNQTSMYLCASSLSPGLGGLYQETQYFGPGTRLLVL.

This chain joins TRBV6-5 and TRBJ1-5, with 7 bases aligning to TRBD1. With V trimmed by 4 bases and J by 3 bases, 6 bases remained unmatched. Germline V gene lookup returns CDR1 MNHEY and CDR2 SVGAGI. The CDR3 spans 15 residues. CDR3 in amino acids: CASSSGGQPNQPQHF. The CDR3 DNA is TGTGCCAGCAGTTCTGGGGGACAGCCCAATCAGCCCCAGCATTTT.

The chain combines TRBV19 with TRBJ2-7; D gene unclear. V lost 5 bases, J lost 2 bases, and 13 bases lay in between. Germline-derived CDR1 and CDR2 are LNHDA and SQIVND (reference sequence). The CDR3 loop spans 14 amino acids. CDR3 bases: TGTGCCAGTAGTCCGGGTCTTGGAACCTACGAGCAGTACTTC. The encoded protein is CASSPGLGTYEQYF.

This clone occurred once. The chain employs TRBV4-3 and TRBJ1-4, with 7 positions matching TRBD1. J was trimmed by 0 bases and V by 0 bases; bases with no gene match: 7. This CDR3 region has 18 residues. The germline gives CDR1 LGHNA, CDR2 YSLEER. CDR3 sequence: CASSQDGTALATNEKLFF. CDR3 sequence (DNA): TGCGCCAGCAGCCAAGACGGGACAGCACTTGCAACTAATGAAAAACTGTTTTTT.

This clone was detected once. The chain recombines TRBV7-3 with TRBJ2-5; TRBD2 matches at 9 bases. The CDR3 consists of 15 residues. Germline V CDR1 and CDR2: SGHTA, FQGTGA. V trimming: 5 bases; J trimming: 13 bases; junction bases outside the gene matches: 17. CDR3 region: CASSPTRASGNQLYF. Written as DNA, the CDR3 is TGTGCCAGCAGCCCAACCCGCGCTAGCGGGAACCAACTGTACTTC.

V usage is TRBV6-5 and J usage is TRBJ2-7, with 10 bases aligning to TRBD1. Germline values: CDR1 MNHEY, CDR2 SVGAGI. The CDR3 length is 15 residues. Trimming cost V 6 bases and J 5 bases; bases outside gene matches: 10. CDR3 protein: CASRRRGQGKNEQYF. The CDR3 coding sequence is TGTGCCAGCAGACGGAGGGGACAGGGGAAAAACGAGCAGTACTTC.

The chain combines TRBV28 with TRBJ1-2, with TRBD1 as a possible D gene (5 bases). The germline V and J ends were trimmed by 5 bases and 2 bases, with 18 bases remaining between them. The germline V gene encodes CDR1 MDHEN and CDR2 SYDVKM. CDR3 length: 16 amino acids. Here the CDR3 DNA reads TGTGCCAGCAGTCCTACAGGACCCCAATCCAACTATGGCTACACCTTC. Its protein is CASSPTGPQSNYGYTF.

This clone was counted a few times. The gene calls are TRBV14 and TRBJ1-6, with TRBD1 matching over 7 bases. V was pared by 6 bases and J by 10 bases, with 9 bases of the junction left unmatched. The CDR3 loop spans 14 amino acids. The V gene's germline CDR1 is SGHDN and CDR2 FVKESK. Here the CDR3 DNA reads TGTGCCAGCAGTTCGAGACAGGGTGGGTCACCCCTCCACTTT. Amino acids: CASSSRQGGSPLHF.

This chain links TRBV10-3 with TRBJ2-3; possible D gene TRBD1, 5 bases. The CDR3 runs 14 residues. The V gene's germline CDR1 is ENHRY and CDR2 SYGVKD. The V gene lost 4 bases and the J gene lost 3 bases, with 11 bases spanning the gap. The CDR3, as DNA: TGTGCCATCAGTGTTCAGGGCTATACAGATACGCAGTATTTT. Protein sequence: CAISVQGYTDTQYF.

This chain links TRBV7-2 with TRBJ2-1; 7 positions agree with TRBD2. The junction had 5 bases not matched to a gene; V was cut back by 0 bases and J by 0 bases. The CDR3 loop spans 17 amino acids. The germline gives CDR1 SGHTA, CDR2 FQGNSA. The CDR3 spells CASSLAGLVSSYNEQFF. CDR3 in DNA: TGTGCCAGCAGCTTAGCCGGACTAGTGAGCTCCTACAATGAGCAGTTCTTC.

The CDR3 sequence: CASSLSGQGMGNEQFF. The CDR3 nucleotides read TGTGCCAGCAGCCTCTCGGGACAGGGGATGGGCAATGAGCAGTTCTTC. V and J are TRBV7-8 and TRBJ2-1; TRBD1 matches at 10 bases. The CDR3 is made up of 16 amino acids. Germline V gene data show CDR1 as SGHVS and CDR2 as FQNEAQ. V gave up 5 bases and J gave up 6 bases; unmatched junction bases: 10.

DNA of the CDR3: TGTGCCAGCAGAACGCAGGGGCTGCTGTACGAGCAGTACTTC. Its translation: CASRTQGLLYEQYF. The chain couples TRBV6-5 to TRBJ2-7, with D perhaps TRBD1 (6 bases). CDR3 length equals 14 residues. V was shortened by 6 bases and J by 4 bases, with 16 bases between the two germline ends. Looked up from germline, CDR1 is MNHEY and CDR2 is SVGAGI.

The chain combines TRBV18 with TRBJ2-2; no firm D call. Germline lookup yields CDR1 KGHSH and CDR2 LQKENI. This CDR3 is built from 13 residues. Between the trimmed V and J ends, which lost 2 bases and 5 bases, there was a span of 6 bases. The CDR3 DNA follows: TGTGCCAGCTCACCATGGAGTACCGGGGAGCTGTTTTTT. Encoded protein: CASSPWSTGELFF.

CDR3 sequence (DNA): TGCGCCAGCAGCCCAGACCCCGTGACACTAGCGGGCCGATCAGATACGCAGTATTTT. Translating it yields CASSPDPVTLAGRSDTQYF. This chain uses TRBV5-1 with TRBJ2-3; 9 bases align to TRBD2. V shed 4 bases, J shed 4 bases, and the junction held 19 bases outside the gene matches. Germline-derived CDR1 and CDR2 are SGHRS and YFSETQ. CDR3 length equals 19 residues.

The CDR3 is CASSPDSPNQPQHF. In DNA form, the CDR3 reads TGCGCCAGCAGCCCCGACAGCCCCAATCAGCCCCAGCATTTT. V gene TRBV5-1 combines with J gene TRBJ1-5; D is perhaps TRBD1 (5 bases). CDR3 length: 14 residues. The V gene lost 4 bases and the J gene lost 3 bases, with 11 bases spanning the gap. Looked up from germline, CDR1 is SGHRS and CDR2 is YFSETQ.